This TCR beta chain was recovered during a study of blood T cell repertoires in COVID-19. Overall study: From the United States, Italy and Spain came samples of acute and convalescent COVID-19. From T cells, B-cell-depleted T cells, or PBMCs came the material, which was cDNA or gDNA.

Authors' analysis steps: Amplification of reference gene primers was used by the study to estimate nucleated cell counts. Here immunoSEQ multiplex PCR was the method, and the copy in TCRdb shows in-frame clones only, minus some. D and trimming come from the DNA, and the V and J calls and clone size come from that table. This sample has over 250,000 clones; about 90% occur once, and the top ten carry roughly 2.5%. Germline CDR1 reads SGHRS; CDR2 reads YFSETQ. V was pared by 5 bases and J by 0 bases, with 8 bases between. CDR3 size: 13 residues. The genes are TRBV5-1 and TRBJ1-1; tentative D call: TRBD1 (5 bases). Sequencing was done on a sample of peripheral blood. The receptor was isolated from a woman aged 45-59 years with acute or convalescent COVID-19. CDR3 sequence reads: CASREQVNTEAFF. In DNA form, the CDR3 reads TGCGCCAGCAGAGAACAGGTGAACACTGAAGCTTTCTTT. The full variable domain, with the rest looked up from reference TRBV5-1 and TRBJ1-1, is KAGVTQTPRYLIKTRGQQVTLSCSPISGHRSVSWYQQTPGQGLQFLFEYFSETQRNKGNFPGRFSGRQFSNSRSEMNVSTLELGDSALYLCASREQVNTEAFFGQGTRLTVV.